This T cell receptor beta chain was captured by sequencing in a study of cytotoxic CD8 clonotypes in ibrutinib-treated CLL. CDR3 length equals 15 residues. CDR1 and CDR2 from the germline V gene are MDHEN and SYDVKM. The ends lost 6 bases at V and 6 bases at J; junction bases unmatched: 11. Measured with immunoSEQ multiplex PCR; TCRdb has only the in-frame clones, and not every one. The data show 45,000 to 60,000 clones, 55% to 65% seen once. Specimen: PBMCs, collected after 24 months of ibrutinib treatment. The TCR originated in a human donor with chronic lymphocytic leukemia. The genes are TRBV28 and TRBJ1-2, with 9 bases matching TRBD1. The CDR3 loop is CASSTRGQGAHGYTF. The CDR3 DNA follows: TGTGCCAGCAGCACCCGGGGACAGGGAGCACATGGCTACACCTTC.